Listed below are T cell receptor beta chains from one sample, sequenced in a study of blood T cell repertoires in COVID-19. Here immunoSEQ multiplex PCR was the method, and the copy in TCRdb shows in-frame clones only, minus some. This sample has around 260,000 clones, with around 86% found just once. Input material: peripheral blood. The receptors come from a woman in her thirties or forties who had recovered from COVID-19. Both conserved end residues are part of each CDR3. D genes are given only for firm matches. For some rows the clone size is stated as once, few or many, or as a class when expanded; others skip it.

D,J,size,V,CDR3,DNA
-,TRBJ2-5,-,TRBV9,CASSGGQQETQYF,TGTGCCAGCAGCGGCGGACAGCAAGAGACCCAGTACTTC
-,TRBJ2-7,-,TRBV24-1,CATSGSPWDSYYEQYF,TGTGCCACCAGTGGTTCACCGTGGGACTCCTACTACGAGCAGTACTTC
-,TRBJ2-7,-,TRBV12-3/TRBV12-4,CASRSGTPREQYF,TGTGCCAGCAGATCCGGGACTCCTAGGGAGCAGTACTTC
-,TRBJ1-1,-,TRBV11-2,CASSQNGGAMNTEAFF,TGTGCCAGCAGCCAAAACGGGGGGGCGATGAACACTGAAGCTTTCTTT
TRBD1,TRBJ2-3,-,TRBV9,CASGGQGSTDTQYF,TGTGCCAGCGGGGGACAGGGGAGCACAGATACGCAGTATTTT
TRBD2,TRBJ2-7,-,TRBV7-8,CASSQVGGTHEQYF,TGTGCCAGCAGCCAGGTGGGAGGGACCCACGAGCAGTACTTC
TRBD2,TRBJ2-1,-,TRBV7-2,CASSLDSGAGSYNEQFF,TGTGCCAGCAGCTTAGATAGCGGGGCCGGCTCCTACAATGAGCAGTTCTTC
-,TRBJ1-6,-,TRBV30,CAWSVLRSRASSPLHF,TGTGCCTGGAGTGTACTAAGAAGCAGGGCAAGTTCACCCCTCCACTTT
-,TRBJ1-1,-,TRBV5-4,CASSFGWNTEAFF,TGTGCCAGCAGCTTTGGCTGGAACACTGAAGCTTTCTTT
TRBD1,TRBJ1-2,-,TRBV29-1,CSAETGGWNYGYTF,TGCAGCGCCGAGACAGGGGGCTGGAACTATGGCTACACCTTC
-,TRBJ1-5,-,TRBV19,CASSTGPTLNNQPQHF,TGTGCCAGTAGTACAGGGCCGACTCTCAACAATCAGCCCCAGCATTTT
TRBD2,TRBJ2-1,few,TRBV9,CASSVEGKRGGPYNEQFF,TGTGCCAGCAGCGTAGAGGGAAAGCGGGGGGGACCCTACAATGAGCAGTTCTTC
TRBD2,TRBJ2-1,-,TRBV5-1,CASSLGLAGGDEQFF,TGCGCCAGCAGCCTCGGCCTAGCGGGGGGCGATGAGCAGTTCTTC
-,TRBJ1-2,-,TRBV29-1,CSVERQGNGYTF,TGCAGCGTTGAAAGGCAGGGGAACGGCTACACCTTC
TRBD1,TRBJ1-2,-,TRBV3-1/TRBV3-2,CASSRPGTALEGYTF,TGTGCCAGCAGCCGCCCCGGGACAGCGCTCGAGGGCTACACCTTC
-,TRBJ2-1,many,TRBV27,CASRKGGVNNEQFF,TGTGCCAGCCGAAAGGGGGGGGTCAACAATGAGCAGTTCTTC
-,TRBJ1-2,-,TRBV14,CASSPQAQDGYTF,TGTGCCAGCAGCCCGCAGGCCCAGGATGGCTACACCTTC
-,TRBJ2-7,-,TRBV6-2/TRBV6-3,CASSYWTVSSYEQYF,TGTGCCAGCAGTTACTGGACAGTGAGCTCCTACGAGCAGTACTTC
-,TRBJ2-5,-,TRBV5-1,CASSLGSHRETQYF,TGCGCCAGCAGCTTGGGGAGTCATCGGGAGACCCAGTACTTC
-,TRBJ2-5,-,TRBV3-1/TRBV3-2,CASSRGRETQYF,TGTGCCAGCAGTCGCGGCCGGGAGACCCAGTACTTC
-,TRBJ2-7,-,TRBV20-1,CSASRSYEQYF,TGCAGTGCTAGCCGGAGCTACGAGCAGTACTTC
-,TRBJ1-1,-,TRBV6-5,CASSFLPGANTEAFF,TGTGCCAGCAGTTTCCTGCCAGGGGCGAACACTGAAGCTTTCTTT
-,TRBJ1-4,-,TRBV20-1,CSARDRGKLFF,TGCAGTGCTAGAGATAGAGGAAAACTGTTTTTT
-,TRBJ1-2,once,TRBV18,CASSPPGQDYGYTF,TGTGCCAGCTCACCCCCCGGTCAGGACTATGGCTACACCTTC
-,TRBJ1-6,-,TRBV3-1/TRBV3-2,CASSQVVGGGSPLHF,TGTGCCAGCAGCCAGGTCGTAGGGGGGGGTTCACCCCTCCACTTT
-,TRBJ1-2,-,TRBV7-8,CASSAYTLLWTSNYGYTF,TGTGCCAGCAGCGCATACACCCTTTTATGGACAAGCAACTATGGCTACACCTTC
-,TRBJ1-1,-,TRBV11-3,CASSLDPQTASQAFF,TGTGCCAGCAGCTTAGATCCTCAGACAGCCTCCCAAGCTTTCTTT
-,TRBJ2-7,-,TRBV7-2,CASSSGAGVLEQYF,TGTGCCAGCAGCTCTGGGGCAGGCGTCTTAGAGCAGTACTTC
-,TRBJ1-3,-,TRBV9,CASSPLPGLSGNTIYF,TGTGCCAGCAGCCCTCTCCCAGGTCTCTCTGGAAACACCATATATTTT
-,TRBJ1-2,-,TRBV5-1,CASSWQGGGYGYTF,TGCGCCAGCAGCTGGCAGGGAGGGGGCTATGGCTACACCTTC
TRBD1,TRBJ1-1,-,TRBV9,CASSQGQGGTEAFF,TGTGCCAGCAGCCAGGGACAGGGGGGAACTGAAGCTTTCTTT
TRBD1,TRBJ1-4,-,TRBV10-1,CASSETGTGDNEKLFF,TGCGCCAGCAGTGAGACCGGGACAGGGGATAATGAAAAACTGTTTTTT
-,TRBJ1-6,-,TRBV6-4,CASSDVRDYNSPLHF,TGTGCCAGCAGTGACGTCCGGGACTACAATTCACCCCTCCACTTT
TRBD2,TRBJ2-2,-,TRBV7-8,CASSPAGGGNTGELFF,TGTGCCAGCAGCCCAGCGGGCGGGGGGAACACCGGGGAGCTGTTTTTT
-,TRBJ1-2,-,TRBV9,CASSAEASYGYTF,TGTGCCAGCAGCGCGGAGGCCAGCTATGGCTACACCTTC
-,TRBJ1-2,-,TRBV5-1,CASSSVPANYGYTF,TGCGCCAGCAGCTCGGTGCCCGCTAACTATGGCTACACCTTC
-,TRBJ2-3,once,TRBV3-1/TRBV3-2,CASSQEIPIYSSTDTQYF,TGTGCCAGCAGCCAAGAGATACCCATATACTCAAGCACAGATACGCAGTATTTT
TRBD2,TRBJ2-3,-,TRBV27,CASSPDLAGQRDTQYF,TGTGCCAGCAGTCCCGACCTAGCGGGGCAAAGAGATACGCAGTATTTT
-,TRBJ1-4,-,TRBV28,CASSPGHTNEKLFF,TGTGCCAGCAGTCCGGGACATACTAATGAAAAACTGTTTTTT
-,TRBJ2-2,-,TRBV24-1,CATGARNTGELFF,TGTGCCACCGGGGCACGTAACACCGGGGAGCTGTTTTTT
TRBD1,TRBJ2-1,-,TRBV19,CASSPIRDRGYNEQFF,TGTGCCAGTAGCCCGATCCGGGACAGGGGGTACAATGAGCAGTTCTTC
-,TRBJ1-2,once,TRBV6-5,CASSYYSPFNYGYTF,TGTGCCAGCAGTTACTATAGTCCGTTTAACTATGGCTACACCTTC
-,TRBJ2-3,few,TRBV27,CASSQRLHDDTQYF,TGTGCCAGCAGCCAAAGACTTCACGATGATACGCAGTATTTT
-,TRBJ2-3,-,TRBV5-6,CASSLSSPPQYF,TGTGCCAGCAGCTTAAGCTCTCCCCCGCAGTATTTT
TRBD1,TRBJ2-7,-,TRBV9,CASSAGTGNYEQYF,TGTGCCAGCAGCGCCGGGACAGGGAACTACGAGCAGTACTTC
TRBD1,TRBJ1-4,-,TRBV5-8,CASSPNRGVNEKLFF,TGTGCCAGCAGCCCCAACAGGGGGGTGAATGAAAAACTGTTTTTT
-,TRBJ2-7,-,TRBV2,CASSVLYEQYF,TGTGCCAGCAGTGTACTCTACGAGCAGTACTTC
-,TRBJ1-3,-,TRBV19,CASSIIRGVSGNTIYF,TGTGCCAGTAGTATCATCAGGGGAGTCTCTGGAAACACCATATATTTT
TRBD1,TRBJ1-1,-,TRBV7-9,CASSGWDRGNTEAFF,TGTGCCAGCAGCGGGTGGGACAGGGGTAACACTGAAGCTTTCTTT
TRBD2,TRBJ2-1,-,TRBV6-2/TRBV6-3,CASSDPPGGNEQFF,TGTGCCAGCAGCGACCCCCCGGGGGGCAATGAGCAGTTCTTC
-,TRBJ2-5,-,TRBV2,CASTAQGTQYF,TGTGCCAGCACGGCCCAGGGGACCCAGTACTTC